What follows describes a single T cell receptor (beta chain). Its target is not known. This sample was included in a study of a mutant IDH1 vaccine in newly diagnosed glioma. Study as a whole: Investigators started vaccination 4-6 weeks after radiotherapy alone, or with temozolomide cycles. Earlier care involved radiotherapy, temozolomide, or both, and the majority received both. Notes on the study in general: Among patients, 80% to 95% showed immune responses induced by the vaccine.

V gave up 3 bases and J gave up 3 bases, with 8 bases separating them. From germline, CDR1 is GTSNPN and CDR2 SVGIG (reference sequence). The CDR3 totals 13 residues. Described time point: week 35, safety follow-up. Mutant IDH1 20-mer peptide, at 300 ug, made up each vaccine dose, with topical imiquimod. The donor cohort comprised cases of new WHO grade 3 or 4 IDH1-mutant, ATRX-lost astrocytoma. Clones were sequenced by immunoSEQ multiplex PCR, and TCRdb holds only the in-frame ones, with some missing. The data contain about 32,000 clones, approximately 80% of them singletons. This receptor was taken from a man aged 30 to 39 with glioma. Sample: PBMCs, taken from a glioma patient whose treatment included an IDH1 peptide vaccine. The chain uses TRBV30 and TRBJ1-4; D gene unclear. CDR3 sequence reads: CAWRVGPNEKLFF. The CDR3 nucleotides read TGTGCCTGGAGGGTAGGGCCTAATGAAAAACTGTTTTTT.